These 8 T cell receptor beta chains were sequenced from one sample in a study of T-cell memory formation after mild COVID-19. TCRdb reprocessed the 5' RACE reads with MiXCR, giving one entry per CDR3 protein. The sample has roughly 300,000 distinct CDR3 sequences; about a sixth are singletons. The specimen sequenced was PBMCs or a T cell subset sorted from them (not recorded which). These receptors came from a man younger than 35 who had mild COVID-19 (a few samples of this study predate the infection). Cell type and time point are not known.

V usage is TRBV6-5 and J usage is TRBJ1-5, with D possibly being TRBD1 (5 bases). Germline V gene lookup returns CDR1 MNHEY and CDR2 SVGAGI. The CDR3 has 14 amino acids. V was trimmed by 10 bases and J by 7 bases, leaving 20 bases between them. This CDR3 reads CANPSRRGDQPQHF. In DNA form, the CDR3 reads TGTGCCAACCCGTCGCGTAGGGGAGACCAGCCCCAGCATTTT.

There are a few counts of this clonotype. V gene TRBV28 combines with J gene TRBJ2-1; D remains ambiguous. Trimming shortened V by 3 bases and J by 0 bases, and 12 bases separated the two germline ends. The CDR3 loop spans 16 amino acids. From germline, CDR1 is MDHEN and CDR2 SYDVKM. The CDR3 sequence is CASSFRARISYNEQFF. In DNA, the CDR3 is TGTGCCAGCAGTTTTCGGGCCAGGATCTCCTACAATGAGCAGTTCTTC.

The V and J genes are TRBV7-9 and TRBJ1-1; unclear D gene. Germline values: CDR1 SEHNR, CDR2 FQNEAQ (reference sequence). Trimming cost V 7 bases and J 5 bases, with 23 bases left between them. This CDR3 is 16 amino acids long. CDR3 protein: CASKIVAVLGRTEAFF. CDR3 nucleotides: TGTGCCAGCAAGATAGTGGCAGTACTAGGTCGTACTGAAGCTTTCTTT.

This chain uses TRBV5-1 with TRBJ2-7, with TRBD2 identical over 15 bases. Trimming removed 1 base from V and 6 bases from J; junction bases left unmatched: 5. This CDR3 contains 16 residues. Germline assignment: CDR1 SGHRS and CDR2 YFSETQ. The chain's CDR3 is CASSLNGLAGGPEQYF. CDR3 nucleotide sequence: TGCGCCAGCAGCTTGAATGGACTAGCGGGGGGGCCCGAGCAGTACTTC.

The chain couples TRBV5-1 to TRBJ2-7, with a possible D match to TRBD2 (5 bases). The CDR3 has 14 residues. The germline V gene has CDR1 SGHRS and CDR2 YFSETQ. Trimming cost V 2 bases and J 6 bases, with 15 bases left between them. The CDR3 coding sequence is TGCGCCAGCAGCTTTTTCCAGGCAGAGGGCGAGCAGTACTTC. Its protein is CASSFFQAEGEQYF.

The chain recombines TRBV7-3 with TRBJ2-3; weak D call: TRBD2 (5 bases). The CDR3 contains 15 residues. The germline V and J ends were trimmed by 2 bases and 3 bases, with 12 bases remaining between them. CDR1 SGHTA and CDR2 FQGTGA come from the germline V gene. CDR3 sequence reads: CASSLQGGWTDTQYF. CDR3 nucleotides: TGTGCCAGCAGCTTACAAGGCGGGTGGACAGATACGCAGTATTTT. Looking up the rest from reference TRBV7-3 and TRBJ2-3 gives the full variable domain: GAGVSQTPSNKVTEKGKYVELRCDPISGHTALYWYRQSLGQGPEFLIYFQGTGAADDSGLPNDRFFAVRPEGSVSTLKIQRTERGDSAVYLCASSLQGGWTDTQYFGPGTRLTVL.

V gene TRBV20-1 combines with J gene TRBJ2-3; 9 nucleotides line up with TRBD2. Germline values: CDR1 DFQATT, CDR2 SNEGSKA (reference sequence). Trimming at V came to 5 bases and at J to 3 bases, leaving 9 bases not matched to a gene. The CDR3 extends over 15 amino acids. Here the CDR3 reads CSAWSGGSLTDTQYF. In DNA form, the CDR3 reads TGCAGTGCTTGGAGCGGGGGGAGCTTAACAGATACGCAGTATTTT.

J is TRBJ2-4 and V is TRBV4-3; D is uncertain. Germline values: CDR1 LGHNA, CDR2 YSLEER. V dropped 4 bases and J dropped 3 bases, with 16 bases sitting between them. The CDR3 loop spans 16 amino acids. The CDR3 is CASSLGRSVVKNIQYF. The CDR3 DNA is TGCGCCAGCAGCCTAGGCCGCTCAGTAGTCAAAAACATTCAGTACTTC.